Presented here are 2 T cell receptor beta chains from one specimen sequenced in a study of blood T cell repertoires in COVID-19. Measured with immunoSEQ multiplex PCR; TCRdb has only the in-frame clones, and not every one. The data contain around 250,000 clones, roughly four fifths of them seen just once; the ten biggest clones take up less than 5.5%. Sequenced: PBMCs or T cells enriched from blood (not recorded which). The receptors were sampled from a middle-aged man who had been exposed to COVID-19.

This clone came up once. The chain couples TRBV19 to TRBJ1-1; D remains ambiguous. CDR3 length: 14 residues. V lost 8 bases and J 4 bases, leaving 17 bases between the germline ends. In germline, CDR1 is LNHDA, CDR2 SQIVND (reference sequence). The DNA for the CDR3 is TGTGCCAGTTCAGAGCAAATAGAGGGCACTGAAGCTTTCTTT. The encoded protein is CASSEQIEGTEAFF.

The chain combines TRBV15 with TRBJ2-1; 8 nucleotides match TRBD2. Germline CDR1 is LNHNV and CDR2 is YYDKDF (reference sequence). This CDR3 spans 14 amino acids. V was clipped by 8 bases and J by 8 bases; unmatched bases: 11. The CDR3 spells CATQPGTRNHEQFF. The DNA for the CDR3 is TGTGCCACCCAACCTGGGACTAGAAACCATGAGCAGTTCTTC.